This passage covers 4 T cell receptor beta chains from one sample sequenced in a study. Cells sorted as Tregs were CD4+, CD25+ and CD127-/low. Each CDR3 protein gets one entry after TCRdb re-called the 5' RACE reads with MiXCR. The sample records 8,000 to 10,000 distinct CDR3 sequences, less than 55% being singletons. The sequenced sample was Tregs sorted from a lymph node. The source is a female donor with breast cancer.

In this sample, this clonotype turned up a few times. V usage is TRBV3-1 and J usage is TRBJ1-6, with D perhaps TRBD1 (5 bases). V gave up 4 bases and J gave up 14 bases, with 21 bases separating them. The CDR3 runs 15 residues. The germline V gene has CDR1 LGHDT and CDR2 YNNKEL (reference sequence). The CDR3 loop is CASSPSGTGLRTLHF. The CDR3 region has the DNA TGTGCCAGCAGCCCGTCCGGGACTGGGCTCCGGACCCTCCACTTT.

In its sample, this clonotype was seen a few times. The chain couples TRBV29-1 to TRBJ1-1, with D unresolved. The CDR3 sequence is 13 residues long. Germline-derived CDR1 and CDR2 are SQVTM and ANQGSEA. V lost 7 bases, J lost 1 base, and 13 bases lay in between. The CDR3 DNA reads as TGCAGCGCTCGCAAGGATTCGAACACTGAAGCTTTCTTT. It encodes CSARKDSNTEAFF.

The genes are TRBV7-2 and TRBJ2-7; TRBD2 agrees at 7 bases. CDR1 and CDR2 (germline): SGHTA, FQGNSA. The CDR3 runs 16 residues. J was trimmed by 6 bases and V by 1 base; bases with no gene match: 12. CDR3 region: CASSLVPSGGALEQYF. The DNA of the CDR3 is TGTGCCAGCAGCTTAGTTCCTAGCGGAGGAGCCCTCGAGCAGTACTTC.

CDR3 nucleotides: TGCGCCAGCAGCTCTCTGGGGGGCAGGATGAACACTGAAGCTTTCTTT. Translated, it gives CASSSLGGRMNTEAFF. The gene calls are TRBV5-1 and TRBJ1-1, with a weak D call TRBD1 (6 bases). Looked up from germline, CDR1 is SGHRS and CDR2 is YFSETQ. This CDR3 region has 16 residues. V was trimmed by 3 bases and J by 0 bases, leaving 15 bases between them.